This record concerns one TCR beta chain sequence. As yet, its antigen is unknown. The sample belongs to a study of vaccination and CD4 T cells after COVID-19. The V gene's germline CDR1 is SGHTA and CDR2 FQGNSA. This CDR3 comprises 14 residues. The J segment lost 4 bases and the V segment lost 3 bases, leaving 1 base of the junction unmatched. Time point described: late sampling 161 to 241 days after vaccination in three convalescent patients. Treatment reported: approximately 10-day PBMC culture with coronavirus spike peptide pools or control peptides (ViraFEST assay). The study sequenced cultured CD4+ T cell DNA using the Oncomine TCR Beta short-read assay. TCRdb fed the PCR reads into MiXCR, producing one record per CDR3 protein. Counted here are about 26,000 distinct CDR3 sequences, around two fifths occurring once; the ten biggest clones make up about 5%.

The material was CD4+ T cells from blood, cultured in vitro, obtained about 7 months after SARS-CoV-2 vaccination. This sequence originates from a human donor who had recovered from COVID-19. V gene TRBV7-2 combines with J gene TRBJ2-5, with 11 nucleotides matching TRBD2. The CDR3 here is CASSFGLAGETQYF. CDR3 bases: TGTGCCAGCAGCTTTGGACTAGCGGGAGAGACCCAGTACTTC.